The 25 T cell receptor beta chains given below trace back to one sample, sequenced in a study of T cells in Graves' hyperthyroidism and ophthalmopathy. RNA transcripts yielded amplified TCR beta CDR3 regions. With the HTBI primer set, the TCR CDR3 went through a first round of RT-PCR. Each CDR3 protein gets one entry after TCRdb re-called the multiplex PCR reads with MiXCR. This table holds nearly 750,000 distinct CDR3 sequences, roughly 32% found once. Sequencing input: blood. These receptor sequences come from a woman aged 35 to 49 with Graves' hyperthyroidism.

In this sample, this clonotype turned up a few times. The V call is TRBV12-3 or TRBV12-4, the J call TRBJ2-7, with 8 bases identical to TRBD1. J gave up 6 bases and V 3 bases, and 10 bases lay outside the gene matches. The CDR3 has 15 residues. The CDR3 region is CASSLDRDGLFEQYF. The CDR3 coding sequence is TGTGCCAGCAGTTTGGACAGGGATGGTTTGTTCGAGCAGTACTTC.

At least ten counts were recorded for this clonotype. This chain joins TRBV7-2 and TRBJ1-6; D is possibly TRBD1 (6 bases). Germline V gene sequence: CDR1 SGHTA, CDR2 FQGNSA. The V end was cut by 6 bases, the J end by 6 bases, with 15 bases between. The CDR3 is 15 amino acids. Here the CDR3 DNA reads TGTGCCAGCAGACCCCCCGGACAGCCTAATTCACCCCTCCACTTT. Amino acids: CASRPPGQPNSPLHF.

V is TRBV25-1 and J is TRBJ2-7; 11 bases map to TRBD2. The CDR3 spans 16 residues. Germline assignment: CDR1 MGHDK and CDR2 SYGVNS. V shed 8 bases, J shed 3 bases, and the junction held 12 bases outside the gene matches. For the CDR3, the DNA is TGTGCCAGCGGAGGAGTTGGGACTAGCGGCTTCTACGAGCAGTACTTC. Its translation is CASGGVGTSGFYEQYF.

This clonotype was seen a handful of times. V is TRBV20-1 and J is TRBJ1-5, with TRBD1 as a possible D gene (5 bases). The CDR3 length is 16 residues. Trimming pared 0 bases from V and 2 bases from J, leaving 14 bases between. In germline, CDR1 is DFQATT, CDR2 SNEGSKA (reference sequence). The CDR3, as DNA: TGCAGTGCTAGAGATTTAAGGGGTCTCGGCAATCAGCCCCAGCATTTT. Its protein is CSARDLRGLGNQPQHF.

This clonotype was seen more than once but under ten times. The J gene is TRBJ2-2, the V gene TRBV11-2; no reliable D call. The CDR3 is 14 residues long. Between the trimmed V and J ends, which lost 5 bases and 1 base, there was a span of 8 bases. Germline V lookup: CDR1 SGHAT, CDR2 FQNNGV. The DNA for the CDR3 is TGTGCCAGCAGCGACCACGAGAACACCGGGGAGCTGTTTTTT. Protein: CASSDHENTGELFF.

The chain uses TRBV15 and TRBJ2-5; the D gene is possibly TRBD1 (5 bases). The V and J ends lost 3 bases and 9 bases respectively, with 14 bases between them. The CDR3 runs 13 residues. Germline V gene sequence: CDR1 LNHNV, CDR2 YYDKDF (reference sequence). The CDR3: CATSSQGQQPQYF. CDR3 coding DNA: TGTGCCACCAGCAGTCAGGGCCAACAGCCCCAGTACTTC.

For the CDR3, the DNA is TGTGCCAGCGCCAGGGGGGCCAACGTCCTGACTTTC. It translates to CASARGANVLTF. The chain employs TRBV11-1 and TRBJ2-6; D not certain. The CDR3 length is 12 residues. Germline values: CDR1 SGHAT, CDR2 FQDESV (reference sequence). V lost 8 bases, J lost 4 bases, and 6 bases lay in between.

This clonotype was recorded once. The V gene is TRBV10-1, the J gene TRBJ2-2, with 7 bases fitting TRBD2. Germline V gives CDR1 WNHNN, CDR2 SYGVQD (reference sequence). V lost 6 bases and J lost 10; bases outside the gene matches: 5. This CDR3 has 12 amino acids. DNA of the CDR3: TGCGCCAGCAGCAGCGGGGCGAAGGAGCTGTTTTTT. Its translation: CASSSGAKELFF.

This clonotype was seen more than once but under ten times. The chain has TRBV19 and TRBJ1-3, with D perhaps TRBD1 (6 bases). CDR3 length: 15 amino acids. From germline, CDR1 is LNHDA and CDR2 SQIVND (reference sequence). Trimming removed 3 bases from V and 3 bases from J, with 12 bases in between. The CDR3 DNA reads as TGTGCCAGTAGTATCGCAGGGGAATTTGGAAACACCATATATTTT. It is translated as CASSIAGEFGNTIYF.

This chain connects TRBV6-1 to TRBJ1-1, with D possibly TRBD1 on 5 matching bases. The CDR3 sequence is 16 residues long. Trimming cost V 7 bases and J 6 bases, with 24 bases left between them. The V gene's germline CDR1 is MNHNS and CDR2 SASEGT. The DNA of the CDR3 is TGTGCCAGCATTGAGGGCAGGGCGATCCAAGGGGCTGAAGCTTTCTTT. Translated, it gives CASIEGRAIQGAEAFF.

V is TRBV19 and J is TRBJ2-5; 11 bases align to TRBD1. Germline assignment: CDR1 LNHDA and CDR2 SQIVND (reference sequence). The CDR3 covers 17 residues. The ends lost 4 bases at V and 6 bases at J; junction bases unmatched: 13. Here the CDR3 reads CASSRTGGSGTGKTQYF. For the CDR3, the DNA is TGTGCCAGTAGTAGGACAGGGGGCTCGGGGACTGGAAAGACCCAGTACTTC.

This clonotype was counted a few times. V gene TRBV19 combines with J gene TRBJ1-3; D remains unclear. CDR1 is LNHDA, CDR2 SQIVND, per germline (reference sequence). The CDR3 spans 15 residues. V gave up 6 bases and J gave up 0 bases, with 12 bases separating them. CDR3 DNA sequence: TGTGCCAGTAGCTGGCTGGGGTCCTCTGGAAACACCATATATTTT. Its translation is CASSWLGSSGNTIYF.

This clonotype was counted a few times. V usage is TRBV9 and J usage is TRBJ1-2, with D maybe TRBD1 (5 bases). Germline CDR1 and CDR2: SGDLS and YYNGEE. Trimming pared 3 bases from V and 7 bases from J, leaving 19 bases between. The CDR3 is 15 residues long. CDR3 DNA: TGTGCCAGCAGCGGCCCAGGGCCTGGCGAGTCTGGCTACACCTTC. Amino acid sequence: CASSGPGPGESGYTF. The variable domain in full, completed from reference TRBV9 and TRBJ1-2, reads DSGVTQTPKHLITATGQRVTLRCSPRSGDLSVYWYQQSLDQGLQFLIQYYNGEERAKGNILERFSAQQFPDLHSELNLSSLELGDSALYFCASSGPGPGESGYTFGSGTRLTVV.

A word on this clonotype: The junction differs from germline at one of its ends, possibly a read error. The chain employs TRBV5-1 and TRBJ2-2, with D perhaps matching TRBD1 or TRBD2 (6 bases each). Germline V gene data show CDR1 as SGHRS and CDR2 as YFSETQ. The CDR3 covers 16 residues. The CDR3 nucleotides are TGTGCCAGCAGCTACTCAGGGGCCGGGGGCACCGGGGAGCTGTTTTTT. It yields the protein CASSYSGAGGTGELFF.

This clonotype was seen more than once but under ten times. The DNA for the CDR3 is TGTGCCAGCAGTGAAGCTTGGACAGCGTCTGGAAACACCATATATTTT. Its translation: CASSEAWTASGNTIYF. The chain is built from TRBV6-5 and TRBJ1-3; TRBD1 is a possible D gene (6 bases). This CDR3 spans 16 amino acids. Germline CDR1 MNHEY, CDR2 SVGAGI. The V end lost 5 bases, the J end lost 1 base, and 15 bases lay between the germline ends.

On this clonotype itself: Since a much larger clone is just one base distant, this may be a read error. Here the CDR3 DNA reads TGTGCCACCAGTGATTCGCCGGCAGATAAGGGAGCTTTCTTT. Translating it yields CATSDSPADKGAFF. This chain links TRBV24-1 with TRBJ1-1; no firm D call. V was clipped by 2 bases and J by 10 bases, with 16 bases between them. The CDR3 contains 14 residues. Per the germline V gene, CDR1 is KGHDR and CDR2 is SFDVKD.

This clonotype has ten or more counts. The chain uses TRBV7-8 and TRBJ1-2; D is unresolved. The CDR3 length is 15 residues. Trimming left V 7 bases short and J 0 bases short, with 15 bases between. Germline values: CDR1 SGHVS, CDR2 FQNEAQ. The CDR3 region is CASTPRLEANYGYTF. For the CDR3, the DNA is TGTGCCAGCACCCCCCGGTTGGAAGCTAACTATGGCTACACCTTC.

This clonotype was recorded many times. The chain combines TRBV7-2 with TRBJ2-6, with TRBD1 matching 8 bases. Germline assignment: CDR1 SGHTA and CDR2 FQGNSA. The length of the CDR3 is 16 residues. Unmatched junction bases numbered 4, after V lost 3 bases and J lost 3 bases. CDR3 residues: CASSLTGDDGANVLTF. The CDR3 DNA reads TGTGCCAGCAGCTTGACAGGGGATGATGGGGCCAACGTCCTGACTTTC.

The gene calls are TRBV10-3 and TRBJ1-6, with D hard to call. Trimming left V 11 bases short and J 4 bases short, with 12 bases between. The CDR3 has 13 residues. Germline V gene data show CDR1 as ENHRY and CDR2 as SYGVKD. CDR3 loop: CAGGSSYNSPLHF. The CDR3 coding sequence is TGTGCCGGAGGGAGTTCTTATAATTCACCCCTCCACTTT.

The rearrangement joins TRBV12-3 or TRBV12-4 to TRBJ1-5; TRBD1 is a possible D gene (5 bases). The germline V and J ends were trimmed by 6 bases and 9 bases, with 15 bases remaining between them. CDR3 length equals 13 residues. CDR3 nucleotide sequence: TGTGCCAGCAGCAAGGCAGGGTCGGGGCCCCAGCATTTT. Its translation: CASSKAGSGPQHF.

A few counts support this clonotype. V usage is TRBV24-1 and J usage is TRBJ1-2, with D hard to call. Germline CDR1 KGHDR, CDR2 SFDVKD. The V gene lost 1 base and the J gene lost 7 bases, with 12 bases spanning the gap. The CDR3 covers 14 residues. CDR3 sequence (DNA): TGTGCCACCAGTGATTTCCAGAGCGCAGTTGGCTACACCTTC. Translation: CATSDFQSAVGYTF.

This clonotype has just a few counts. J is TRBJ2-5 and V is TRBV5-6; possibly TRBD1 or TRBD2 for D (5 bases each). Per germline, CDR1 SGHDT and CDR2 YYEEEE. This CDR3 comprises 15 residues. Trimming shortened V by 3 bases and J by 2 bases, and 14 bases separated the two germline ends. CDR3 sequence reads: CASSSGPLVQETQYF. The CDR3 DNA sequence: TGTGCCAGCAGCTCGGGGCCTCTGGTGCAAGAGACCCAGTACTTC.

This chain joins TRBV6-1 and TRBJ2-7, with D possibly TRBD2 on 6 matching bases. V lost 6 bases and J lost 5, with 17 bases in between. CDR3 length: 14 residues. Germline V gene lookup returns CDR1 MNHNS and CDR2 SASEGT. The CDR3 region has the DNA TGTGCCAGCAGGGAGGGGCGCCGGTTCGACGAGCAGTACTTC. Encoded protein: CASREGRRFDEQYF.

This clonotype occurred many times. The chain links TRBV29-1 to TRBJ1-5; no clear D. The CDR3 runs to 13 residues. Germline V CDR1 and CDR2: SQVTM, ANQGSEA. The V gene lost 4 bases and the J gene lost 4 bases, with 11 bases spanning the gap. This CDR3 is CSVGAQPNQPQHF. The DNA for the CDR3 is TGCAGCGTTGGGGCACAACCTAATCAGCCCCAGCATTTT.

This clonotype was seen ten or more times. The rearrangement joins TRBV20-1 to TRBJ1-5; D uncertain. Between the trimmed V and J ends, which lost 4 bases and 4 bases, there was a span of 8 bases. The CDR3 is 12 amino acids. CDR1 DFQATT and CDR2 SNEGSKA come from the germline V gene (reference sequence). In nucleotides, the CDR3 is TGCAGTGCTACGCCCGCAAATCAGCCCCAGCATTTT. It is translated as CSATPANQPQHF.